This TCR beta chain was recovered during a study of CD8 T cells in ankylosing spondylitis. Using quantitative 5'-RACE with molecular barcodes, the authors made TCR beta libraries. TCRdb itself ran the 5' RACE reads through MiXCR, one entry per CDR3 protein. The repertoire holds 700,000 to 1,000,000 distinct CDR3 sequences, with roughly 12% as singletons. As to this clonotype: Its antigen is not identified.

The germline V gene has CDR1 MDHEN and CDR2 SYDVKM. Trimming removed 5 bases from V and 1 base from J, with 9 bases in between. The CDR3 extends over 15 amino acids. Broader study findings: According to the report, clones linked to the disease were significantly enriched in matched synovial fluid samples taken from ankylosing spondylitis patients. A TCR beta motif of roughly eight highly homologous variants seemed to mark ankylosing spondylitis blood.

The rearrangement uses TRBV28 and TRBJ2-6; D is unclear. The sequence came from a male donor with ankylosing spondylitis. The sequenced sample was blood, either unsorted or a sorted T cell fraction (not recorded which). CDR3 DNA: TGTGCCAGCAGTCGATATGGGTCTGGGGCCAACGTCCTGACTTTC. Its protein product is CASSRYGSGANVLTF. Full variable domain (remainder filled in from reference TRBV28 and TRBJ2-6): DVKVTQSSRYLVKRTGEKVFLECVQDMDHENMFWYRQDPGLGLRLIYFSYDVKMKEKGDIPEGYSVSREKKERFSLILESASTNQTSMYLCASSRYGSGANVLTFGAGSRLTVL.